These 13 T cell receptor beta chains were sequenced from one sample in a study of beta chain features in type 1 diabetes. Expressed TCRB transcripts got sequenced, as all isolated RNA was reverse transcribed. The assay was immunoSEQ multiplex PCR, and TCRdb's table has in-frame clones only and misses some. This table has some 350,000 clones, approximately 13% appearing once. The antigens of these receptors remain unknown. The study, taken as a whole, reports: Significant though moderate, a shortening of TCRB CDR3s appeared in all four CD4+ subsets of Type 1 diabetes patients.

Sequenced: naive CD4+ T cells from blood. All receptors come from a woman younger than 30 with type 1 diabetes.

This clone occurred a few times. V is TRBV12-5 and J is TRBJ2-1; 13 nucleotides agree with TRBD2. V shed 6 bases and J 9 bases; nucleotides not matched to a gene: 5. CDR1 is LGHNT, CDR2 FRNRAP, per germline. This CDR3 contains 14 residues. CDR3 nucleotide sequence: TGTGCTAGTGGGACTAGCGGGGGGAGGGGTGAGCAGTTCTTC. As protein: CASGTSGGRGEQFF.

This clone appeared a few times. The gene calls are TRBV30 and TRBJ1-3, with D unclear. This CDR3 comprises 11 residues. CDR1 and CDR2 from the germline V gene are GTSNPN and SVGIG (reference sequence). V dropped 3 bases and J dropped 2 bases, with 2 bases sitting between them. Here the CDR3 reads CAWSAGNTIYF. In nucleotides, the CDR3 is TGTGCCTGGAGCGCTGGAAACACCATATATTTT.

Here the CDR3 DNA reads TGTGCCAGCTCACCATTTCAGGGTTACGAGCAGTACTTC. Protein product: CASSPFQGYEQYF. The chain links TRBV18 to TRBJ2-7, with D possibly TRBD1 on 5 matching bases. The CDR3 runs 13 residues. V was cut by 2 bases and J by 4 bases, with 9 bases left in between. Germline values: CDR1 KGHSH, CDR2 LQKENI. Full variable domain (rest looked up from reference TRBV18 and TRBJ2-7): NAGVMQNPRHLVRRRGQEARLRCSPMKGHSHVYWYRQLPEEGLKFMVYLQKENIIDESGMPKERFSAEFPKEGPSILRIQQVVRGDSAAYFCASSPFQGYEQYFGPGTRLTVT.

The chain links TRBV18 to TRBJ1-1; possible D gene TRBD1, 5 bases. Looked up from germline, CDR1 is KGHSH and CDR2 is LQKENI. V was pared by 0 bases and J by 1 base, with 9 bases between. The CDR3 extends over 15 amino acids. The CDR3 DNA reads TGTGCCAGCTCACCACCCGGAGGGGAGAACACTGAAGCTTTCTTT. Its protein product is CASSPPGGENTEAFF.

This chain links TRBV7-9 with TRBJ2-7; tentatively, D is TRBD1 (6 bases). The length of the CDR3 is 14 residues. The germline V gene has CDR1 SEHNR and CDR2 FQNEAQ (reference sequence). Trimming pared 5 bases from V and 0 bases from J, leaving 11 bases between. In DNA, the CDR3 is TGTGCCAGCAGCGATACAGGGAGCTCCTACGAGCAGTACGTC. Its translation: CASSDTGSSYEQYV.

The rearrangement joins TRBV7-8 to TRBJ2-1; D is undetermined. Germline V gives CDR1 SGHVS, CDR2 FQNEAQ. The CDR3 runs to 12 residues. V was clipped by 1 base and J by 6 bases, with 4 bases between them. The CDR3 nucleotides read TGTGCCAGCAGCTTAGTTAGCAATGAGCAGTTCTTC. Its translation is CASSLVSNEQFF. Filled out from reference TRBV7-8 and TRBJ2-1, the complete variable domain reads GAGVSQSPRYKVAKRGQDVALRCDPISGHVSLFWYQQALGQGPEFLTYFQNEAQLDKSGLPSDRFFAERPEGSVSTLKIQRTQQEDSAVYLCASSLVSNEQFFGPGTRLTVL.

The chain couples TRBV5-1 to TRBJ1-5; 7 bases fit TRBD1. Germline V gene sequence: CDR1 SGHRS, CDR2 YFSETQ. The CDR3 has 15 amino acids. V shed 4 bases and J 4 bases; nucleotides not matched to a gene: 8. The chain's CDR3 is CASSEGRQGNQPQHF. CDR3 in DNA: TGCGCCAGCAGCGAGGGAAGACAGGGAAATCAGCCCCAGCATTTT. Complete variable domain (other parts from reference TRBV5-1 and TRBJ1-5): KAGVTQTPRYLIKTRGQQVTLSCSPISGHRSVSWYQQTPGQGLQFLFEYFSETQRNKGNFPGRFSGRQFSNSRSEMNVSTLELGDSALYLCASSEGRQGNQPQHFGDGTRLSIL.

The chain carries TRBV4-2 and TRBJ1-1; the D gene is possibly TRBD1 (6 bases). V lost 3 bases and J lost 1, with 12 bases in between. The germline gives CDR1 LGHNA, CDR2 YNFKEQ. The CDR3 is made up of 15 amino acids. The CDR3 loop is CASSQIDRPNTEAFF. As DNA, the CDR3 is TGTGCCAGCAGCCAGATTGACAGGCCGAACACTGAAGCTTTCTTT.

The rearrangement joins TRBV5-4 to TRBJ2-3; D is possibly TRBD2 (5 bases). Germline assignment: CDR1 SGHNT and CDR2 YYREEE (reference sequence). V was clipped by 2 bases and J by 4 bases, with 17 bases between them. The length of the CDR3 is 16 residues. The CDR3 bases are TGTGCCAGCAGCTTCCCCCTCCGGGATGGGCCAGATACGCAGTATTTT. Protein sequence: CASSFPLRDGPDTQYF.

In this sample, this clone turned up a few times. The V gene is TRBV5-6, the J gene TRBJ2-1; TRBD2 aligns across 12 bases. This CDR3 contains 18 residues. Germline V gene sequence: CDR1 SGHDT, CDR2 YYEEEE. V dropped 1 base and J dropped 3; count of bases not matched to a gene: 8. As DNA, the CDR3 is TGTGCCAGCAGCTTGTGGCCTAGCGGGAGGGCCATCTACAATGAGCAGTTCTTC. Translated, it gives CASSLWPSGRAIYNEQFF.

This clone has more than one count but fewer than ten. The chain combines TRBV28 with TRBJ1-5; 7 bases align to TRBD1. V shed 5 bases and J 5 bases; nucleotides not matched to a gene: 6. There are 14 residues in the CDR3. The V gene's germline CDR1 is MDHEN and CDR2 SYDVKM. The CDR3 protein is CASSTGDRDQPQHF. The CDR3 coding sequence is TGTGCCAGCAGTACCGGTGACAGGGATCAGCCCCAGCATTTT.

CDR3 loop: CASSPAPGGDTQYF. The CDR3 nucleotides are TGTGCCAGCTCACCAGCCCCAGGGGGCGATACGCAGTATTTT. This rearrangement joins TRBV18 to TRBJ2-3, with TRBD1 matching over 8 bases. Germline CDR1 and CDR2: KGHSH and LQKENI. V was clipped by 2 bases and J by 6 bases; unmatched bases: 4. The CDR3 extends over 14 amino acids.

This clone was found a few times. The chain links TRBV5-6 to TRBJ2-7, with D unclear. The CDR3 spans 15 residues. Germline-derived CDR1 and CDR2 are SGHDT and YYEEEE. V dropped 1 base and J dropped 3 bases, with 14 bases sitting between them. The DNA of the CDR3 is TGTGCCAGCAGCTTGAACGGCGAACCGAACTACGAGCAGTACGTC. Encoded protein: CASSLNGEPNYEQYV.